This TCR beta chain was identified in a study of shared clonotypes between healthy human individuals. Assay: immunoSEQ multiplex PCR; the TCRdb copy retains only in-frame clones and omits some. The sample contains around 600,000 clones, around 97% of which appear only once. Germline assignment: CDR1 MNHNY and CDR2 SVGAGI (reference sequence). Trimming pared 2 bases from V and 2 bases from J, leaving 11 bases between. The CDR3 consists of 15 residues. A remark on this clone: Antigen unknown.

Study-wide findings and caveats: Estimated clonotype richness was generally higher in naive than memory subsets.

J is TRBJ2-3 and V is TRBV6-6, with D possibly TRBD1 on 5 matching bases. This sequence was found in a woman in her 30s in good health. Sequenced material: naive CD4+ T cells sorted from blood. The sample's subset: CD45RA+ positively selected. In DNA, the CDR3 is TGTGCCAGCAGTTACGGGGCATTGGCCACAGATACGCAGTATTTT. Its translation is CASSYGALATDTQYF.